Listed below are T cell receptor beta chains from one sample, sequenced in a study of blood T cell repertoires in COVID-19. Some clones are missing from TCRdb's copy, which holds only in-frame ones; the method was immunoSEQ multiplex PCR. The sample shows roughly 120,000 clones, over 75% of them seen only once. Sequenced material: peripheral blood. The receptors derive from an older man with acute or convalescent COVID-19. Both conserved end residues are part of each CDR3. The D gene is left open where the match is weak. Not all rows give a size; the values are once, few, many and, for expanded clones, a class.

clone size	V gene	D gene	J gene	CDR3 protein	CDR3 DNA
NA	TRBV19	NA	TRBJ1-1	CASSGRGVMNTEAFF	TGTGCCAGTAGTGGCCGGGGGGTCATGAACACTGAAGCTTTCTTT
NA	TRBV5-1	TRBD1	TRBJ1-2	CASSDYRGSVYGYTF	TGCGCCAGCAGCGACTACAGGGGAAGTGTCTATGGCTACACCTTC
NA	TRBV18	NA	TRBJ1-5	CASSRGEGNQPQHF	TGTGCCAGCTCACGGGGGGAAGGAAATCAGCCCCAGCATTTT
NA	TRBV6-5	NA	TRBJ1-3	CASSIQGPSGNTIYF	TGTGCCAGCAGTATACAGGGACCCTCTGGAAACACCATATATTTT
NA	TRBV27	TRBD2	TRBJ2-1	CASRETSGSSEQFF	TGTGCCAGCCGCGAGACTAGCGGGAGTAGTGAGCAGTTCTTC
NA	TRBV11-2	NA	TRBJ2-1	CASSLPSGVSYNEQFF	TGTGCCAGCAGCTTACCGTCGGGGGTCTCCTACAATGAGCAGTTCTTC
few	TRBV2	NA	TRBJ2-7	CASSAYEQYF	TGTGCCAGCAGTGCATACGAGCAGTACTTC
NA	TRBV19	TRBD1	TRBJ2-2	CASSRDSAAAGELFF	TGTGCCAGTAGTAGGGACAGCGCGGCCGCCGGGGAGCTGTTTTTT
few	TRBV27	NA	TRBJ2-1	CASRPPESFRYNEQFF	TGTGCCAGCAGACCCCCAGAATCATTCCGTTACAATGAGCAGTTCTTC
NA	TRBV2	NA	TRBJ1-4	CASSLTVNEKLFF	TGTGCCAGCAGTCTTACAGTTAATGAAAAACTGTTTTTT
NA	TRBV3-1/TRBV3-2	NA	TRBJ1-1	CASSQESPRGPTLF	TGTGCCAGCAGCCAAGAGTCCCCCCGGGGTCCCACCCTCTTT
NA	TRBV5-6	TRBD2	TRBJ2-5	CASSAGLAGGIQETQYF	TGTGCCAGCAGCGCGGGACTAGCGGGAGGAATCCAAGAGACCCAGTACTTC
NA	TRBV6-5	TRBD1	TRBJ1-5	CASSRQGGRPQHF	TGTGCCAGCAGCCGACAGGGTGGGAGGCCCCAGCATTTT
NA	TRBV9	TRBD1	TRBJ1-2	CASSAVGTDQMWGYTF	TGTGCCAGCAGCGCCGTTGGGACAGACCAAATGTGGGGCTACACCTTC
NA	TRBV11-3	TRBD2	TRBJ2-1	CASSPGTSGRVTGNEQFF	TGTGCCAGCAGCCCTGGGACTAGCGGGAGGGTAACGGGCAATGAGCAGTTCTTC
few	TRBV2	NA	TRBJ1-5	CAIRDTTSNQPQHF	TGTGCCATCCGGGACACAACTAGCAATCAGCCCCAGCATTTT
NA	TRBV28	TRBD1	TRBJ2-5	CASSPGDRGETQYF	TGTGCCAGCAGCCCCGGGGACAGGGGAGAGACCCAGTACTTC
NA	TRBV30	TRBD1	TRBJ1-5	CAWKDPRTGGDQPQHF	TGTGCCTGGAAGGACCCCCGGACAGGGGGCGATCAGCCCCAGCATTTT
once	TRBV5-4	TRBD1	TRBJ1-1	CASSLDRGNTEAFF	TGTGCCAGCAGCTTGGACAGGGGGAACACTGAAGCTTTCTTT
few	TRBV2	NA	TRBJ1-5	CASSPKGRQPQHF	TGTGCCAGCAGTCCCAAGGGGCGCCAGCCCCAGCATTTT
NA	TRBV6-5	TRBD1	TRBJ2-7	CASYAGTGNYEQYF	TGTGCCAGCTATGCCGGGACAGGAAACTACGAGCAGTACTTC
once	TRBV3-1/TRBV3-2	NA	TRBJ2-5	CASSQDGSRTQETQYF	TGTGCCAGCAGCCAAGACGGTAGCAGAACGCAAGAGACCCAGTACTTC
NA	TRBV7-8	NA	TRBJ1-2	CASSSPANYGYTF	TGTGCCAGCAGCTCCCCCGCTAACTATGGCTACACCTTC
once	TRBV13	TRBD1	TRBJ1-3	CASSRDRPSGNTIYF	TGTGCCAGCAGCCGGGACAGGCCCTCTGGAAACACCATATATTTT
NA	TRBV27	NA	TRBJ2-1	CASSFGSEPYNEQFF	TGTGCCAGCAGTTTCGGAAGCGAACCGTACAATGAGCAGTTCTTC
NA	TRBV7-3	NA	TRBJ2-1	CASSLIASASSYNEQFF	TGTGCCAGCAGCTTAATTGCTAGCGCGAGCTCCTACAATGAGCAGTTCTTC